This entry concerns a single T cell receptor (beta chain). The V segment lost 5 bases and the J segment 1 base; nucleotides outside the gene matches: 7. The length of the CDR3 is 16 residues. Germline CDR1 reads MDHEN; CDR2 reads SYDVKM. The primer mix had 60 Vbeta and 13 Jbeta primers. TCRdb keeps only in-frame clones here, not all; method: immunoSEQ multiplex PCR. The sample lists about 180,000 clones; less than 80% were seen once. The data were obtained in a study of cytomegalovirus exposure and HLA in healthy donors. This chain joins TRBV28 and TRBJ1-1; 10 nucleotides agree with TRBD1. The source of this sequence is a man younger than 35 in good health and CMV-seronegative. The material sequenced was PBMCs. The CDR3 region has the DNA TGTGCCAGCAGTCTCGACAGGGGGCAGGGGAACACTGAAGCTTTCTTT. This encodes CASSLDRGQGNTEAFF. Supplemented by reference TRBV28 and TRBJ1-1, the full variable domain reads DVKVTQSSRYLVKRTGEKVFLECVQDMDHENMFWYRQDPGLGLRLIYFSYDVKMKEKGDIPEGYSVSREKKERFSLILESASTNQTSMYLCASSLDRGQGNTEAFFGQGTRLTVV.